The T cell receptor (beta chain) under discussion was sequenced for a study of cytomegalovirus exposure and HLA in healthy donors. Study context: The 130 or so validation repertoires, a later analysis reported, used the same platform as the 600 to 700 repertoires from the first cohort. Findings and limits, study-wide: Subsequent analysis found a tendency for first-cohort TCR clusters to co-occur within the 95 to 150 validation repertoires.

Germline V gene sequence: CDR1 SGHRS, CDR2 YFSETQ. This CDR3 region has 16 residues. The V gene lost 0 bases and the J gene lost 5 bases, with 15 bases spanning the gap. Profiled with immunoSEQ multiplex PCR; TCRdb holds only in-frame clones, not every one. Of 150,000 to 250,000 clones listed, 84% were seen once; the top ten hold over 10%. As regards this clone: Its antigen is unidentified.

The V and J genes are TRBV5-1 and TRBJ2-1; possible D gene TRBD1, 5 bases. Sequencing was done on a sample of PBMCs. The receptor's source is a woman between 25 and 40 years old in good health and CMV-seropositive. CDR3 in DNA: TGCGCCAGCAGCTTGGCACCCGGAGCAGGGAACAATGAGCAGTTCTTC. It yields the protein CASSLAPGAGNNEQFF. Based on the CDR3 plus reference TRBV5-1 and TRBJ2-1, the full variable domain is KAGVTQTPRYLIKTRGQQVTLSCSPISGHRSVSWYQQTPGQGLQFLFEYFSETQRNKGNFPGRFSGRQFSNSRSEMNVSTLELGDSALYLCASSLAPGAGNNEQFFGPGTRLTVL.